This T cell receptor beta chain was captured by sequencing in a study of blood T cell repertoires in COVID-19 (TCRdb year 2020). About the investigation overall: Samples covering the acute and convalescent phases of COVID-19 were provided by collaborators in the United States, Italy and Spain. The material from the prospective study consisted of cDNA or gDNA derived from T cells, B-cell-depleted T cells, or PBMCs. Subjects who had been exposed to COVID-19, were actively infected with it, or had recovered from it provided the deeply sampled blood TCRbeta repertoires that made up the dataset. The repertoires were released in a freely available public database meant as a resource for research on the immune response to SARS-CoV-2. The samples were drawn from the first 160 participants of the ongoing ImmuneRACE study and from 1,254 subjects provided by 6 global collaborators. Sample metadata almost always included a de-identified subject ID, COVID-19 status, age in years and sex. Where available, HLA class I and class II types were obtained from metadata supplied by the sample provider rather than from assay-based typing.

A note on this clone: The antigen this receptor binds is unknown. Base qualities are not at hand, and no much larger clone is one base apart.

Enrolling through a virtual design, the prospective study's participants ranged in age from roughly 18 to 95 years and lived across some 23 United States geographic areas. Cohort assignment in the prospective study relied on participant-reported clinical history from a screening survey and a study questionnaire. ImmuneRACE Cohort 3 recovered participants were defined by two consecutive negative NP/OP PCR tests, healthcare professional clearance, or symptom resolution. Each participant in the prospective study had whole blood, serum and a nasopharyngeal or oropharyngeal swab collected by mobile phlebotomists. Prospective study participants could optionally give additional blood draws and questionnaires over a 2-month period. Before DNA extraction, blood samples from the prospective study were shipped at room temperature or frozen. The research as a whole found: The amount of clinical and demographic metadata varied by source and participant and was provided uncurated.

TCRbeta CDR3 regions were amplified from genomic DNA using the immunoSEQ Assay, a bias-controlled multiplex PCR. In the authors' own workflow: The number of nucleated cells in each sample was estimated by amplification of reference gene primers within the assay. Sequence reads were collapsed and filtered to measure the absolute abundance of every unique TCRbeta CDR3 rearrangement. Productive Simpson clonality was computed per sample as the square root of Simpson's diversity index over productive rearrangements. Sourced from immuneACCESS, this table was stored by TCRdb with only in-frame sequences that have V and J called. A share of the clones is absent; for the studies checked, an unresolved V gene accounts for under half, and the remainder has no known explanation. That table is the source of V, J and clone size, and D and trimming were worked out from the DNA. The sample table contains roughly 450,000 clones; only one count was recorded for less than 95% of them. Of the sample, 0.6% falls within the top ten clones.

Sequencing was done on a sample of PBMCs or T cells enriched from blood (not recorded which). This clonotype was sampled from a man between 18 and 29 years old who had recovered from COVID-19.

The CDR3 sequence is CASSDRGRATNEKLFF. The DNA sequence is given as TGTGCCAGCTCAGACAGGGGACGAGCAACTAATGAAAAACTGTTTTTT. This receptor chain uses TRBV18 and TRBJ1-4; 8 junctional bases match TRBD1. From the cysteine up to the phenylalanine, the CDR3 has a length of 16 residues. Kept here is only the CDR3 DNA, which spans 48 bases and is read in frame from base 1. In the germline V gene, CDR1 corresponds to KGHSH and CDR2 to LQKENI. V trim: 5 bases; J trim: 0 bases; unmatched bases: 5.